This TCR beta chain was retrieved from a study of T-cell reconstitution after alpha-beta-depleted transplantation in children. General study findings and limits: Newly made T cells mostly supplied T-cell counts and diversity one year after transplant. It was surviving recipient T cells and thymic progenitors that gave some patients high TCRbeta diversity at day 60. As was reported, about two months after transplant, alpha-beta T cells came from several hundred expanded graft clones.

This clonotype has a count of ten or more. The antigen remains unidentified. It was with unique molecular identifiers that the TCRbeta library was prepared. MiXCR, run by TCRdb on the PCR reads, gives a single entry per CDR3 protein. The sample records 700,000 to 950,000 distinct CDR3 sequences, approximately 15% being singletons. Germline V CDR1 and CDR2: SGHDT, YYEEEE. The junction had 12 bases not matched to a gene; V was cut back by 4 bases and J by 6 bases. The CDR3 is 16 residues long. The sequence derives from a male patient aged 10 to 17 who had a stem cell transplant for acute lymphoblastic leukemia, so the T cells may come from the graft donor. This chain uses TRBV5-6 with TRBJ1-5; 8 bases fit TRBD1. The specimen comprised PBMCs, mostly from graft donor cells, sampled 360 days after TCRalphabeta/CD19-depleted stem cell transplant. CDR3 DNA sequence: TGTGCCAGCAGCACCGCTCCGACAGGGGTAATTCAGCCCCAGCATTTT. Translation gives CASSTAPTGVIQPQHF.